This T cell receptor beta chain was sequenced in a study of monozygotic twins with inflammatory bowel disease. The authors made each sample's cDNA in eight separate reactions. Each UMI, carrying a 6-nucleotide sample barcode, came from template switching. TCRdb reprocessed the 5' RACE reads and keeps a single row for each CDR3 protein, giving no DNA. The sample has about 300,000 distinct CDR3 sequences. The CDR3 is 15 amino acids. The germline V gene has CDR1 LGHNA and CDR2 YSLEER. Per donor, less than 3 ml of blood was collected and frozen. It was from whole blood, with no T cell sorting, that total RNA was isolated.

The receptor was isolated from a human donor with ulcerative colitis or Crohn's disease, or a healthy co-twin of an affected twin (not recorded which). The source material was blood. The chain combines TRBV4-3 with TRBJ2-5. CDR3 in amino acids: CASSQRYLGVETQYF.